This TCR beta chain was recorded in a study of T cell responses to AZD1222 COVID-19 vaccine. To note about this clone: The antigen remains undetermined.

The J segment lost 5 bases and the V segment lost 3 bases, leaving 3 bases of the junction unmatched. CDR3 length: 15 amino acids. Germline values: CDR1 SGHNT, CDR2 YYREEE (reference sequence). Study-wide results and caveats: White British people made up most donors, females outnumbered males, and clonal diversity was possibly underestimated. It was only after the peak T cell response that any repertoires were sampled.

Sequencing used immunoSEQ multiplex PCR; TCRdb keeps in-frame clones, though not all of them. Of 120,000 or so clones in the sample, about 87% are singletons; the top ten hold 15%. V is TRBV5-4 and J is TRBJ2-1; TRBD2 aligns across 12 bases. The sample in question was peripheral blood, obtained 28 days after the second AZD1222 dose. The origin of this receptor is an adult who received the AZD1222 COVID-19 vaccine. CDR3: CASSSRTSGNNEQFF. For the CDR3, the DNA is TGTGCCAGCAGCTCCCGGACTAGCGGGAACAATGAGCAGTTCTTC.